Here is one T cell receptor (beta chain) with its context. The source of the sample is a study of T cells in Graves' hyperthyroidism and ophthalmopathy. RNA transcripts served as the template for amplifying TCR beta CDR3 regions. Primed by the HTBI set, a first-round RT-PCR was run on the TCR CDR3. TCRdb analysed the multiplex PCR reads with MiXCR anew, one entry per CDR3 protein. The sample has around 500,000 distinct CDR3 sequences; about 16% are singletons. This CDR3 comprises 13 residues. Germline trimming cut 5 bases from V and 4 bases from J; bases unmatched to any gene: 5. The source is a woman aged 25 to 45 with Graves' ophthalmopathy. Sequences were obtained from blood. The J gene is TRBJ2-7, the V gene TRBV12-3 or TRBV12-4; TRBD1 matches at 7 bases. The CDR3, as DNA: TGTGCCAGCAGTACGACAGGGATGTACGAGCAGTACTTC. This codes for CASSTTGMYEQYF.